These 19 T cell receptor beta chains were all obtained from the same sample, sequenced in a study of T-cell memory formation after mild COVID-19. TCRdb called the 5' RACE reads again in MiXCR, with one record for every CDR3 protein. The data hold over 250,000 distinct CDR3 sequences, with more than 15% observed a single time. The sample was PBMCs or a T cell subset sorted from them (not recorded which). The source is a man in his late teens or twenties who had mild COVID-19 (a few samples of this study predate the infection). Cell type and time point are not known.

The CDR3 sequence is CASSFQGREQYF. The CDR3 DNA reads as TGTGCCAGCAGCTTTCAGGGGAGAGAGCAGTACTTC. This chain uses TRBV7-2 with TRBJ2-7, with D maybe TRBD1 (6 bases). Germline CDR1 is SGHTA and CDR2 is FQGNSA. V lost 3 bases, J lost 7 bases, and 10 bases lay in between. The CDR3 has 12 residues.

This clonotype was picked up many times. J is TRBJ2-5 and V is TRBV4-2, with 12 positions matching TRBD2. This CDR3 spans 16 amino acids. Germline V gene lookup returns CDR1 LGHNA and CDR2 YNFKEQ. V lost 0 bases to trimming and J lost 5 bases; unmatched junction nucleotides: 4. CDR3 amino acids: CASSQDVTSGGETQYF. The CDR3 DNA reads TGTGCCAGCAGCCAAGATGTTACTAGCGGGGGGGAGACCCAGTACTTC.

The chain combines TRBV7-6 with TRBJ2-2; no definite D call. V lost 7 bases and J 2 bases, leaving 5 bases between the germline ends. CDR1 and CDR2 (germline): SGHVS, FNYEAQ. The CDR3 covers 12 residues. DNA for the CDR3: TGTGCCAGCAAAAGCAACACCGGGGAGCTGTTTTTT. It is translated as CASKSNTGELFF.

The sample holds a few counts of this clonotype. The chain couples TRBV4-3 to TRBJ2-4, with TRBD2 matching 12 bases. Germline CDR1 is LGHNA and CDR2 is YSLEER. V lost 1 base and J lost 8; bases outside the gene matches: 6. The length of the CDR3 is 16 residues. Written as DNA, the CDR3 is TGCGCCAGCAGCCAAGGGACTAGCGGGGAGGGGGACATTCAGTACTTC. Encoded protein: CASSQGTSGEGDIQYF.

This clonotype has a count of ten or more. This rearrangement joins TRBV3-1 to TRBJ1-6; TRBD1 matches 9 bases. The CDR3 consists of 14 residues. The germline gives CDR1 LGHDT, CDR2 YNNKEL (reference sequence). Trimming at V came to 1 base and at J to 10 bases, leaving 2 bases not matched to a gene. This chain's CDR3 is CASSQGTGESPLHF. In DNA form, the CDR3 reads TGTGCCAGCAGCCAAGGGACAGGGGAATCACCCCTCCACTTT.

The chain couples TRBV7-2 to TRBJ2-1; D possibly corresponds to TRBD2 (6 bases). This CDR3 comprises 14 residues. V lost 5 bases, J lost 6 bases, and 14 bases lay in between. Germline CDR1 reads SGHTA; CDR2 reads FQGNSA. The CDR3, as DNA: TGTGCCAGCAGCGTTCGGGGACTGCTCAATGAGCAGTTCTTC. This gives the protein CASSVRGLLNEQFF.

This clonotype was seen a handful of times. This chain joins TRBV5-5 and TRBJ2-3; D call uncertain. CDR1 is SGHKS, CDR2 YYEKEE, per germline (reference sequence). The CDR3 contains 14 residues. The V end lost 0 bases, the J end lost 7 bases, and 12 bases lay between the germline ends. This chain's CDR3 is CASSLADSPHTQYF. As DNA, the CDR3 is TGTGCCAGCAGCTTGGCTGACTCGCCCCATACGCAGTATTTT.

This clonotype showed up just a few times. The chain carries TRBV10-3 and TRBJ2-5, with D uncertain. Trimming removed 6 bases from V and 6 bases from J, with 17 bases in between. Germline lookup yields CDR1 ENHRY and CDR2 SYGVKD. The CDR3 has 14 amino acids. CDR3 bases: TGTGCCATCAGCCTCGGGTCAGCCAAGAAGACCCAGTACTTC. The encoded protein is CAISLGSAKKTQYF.

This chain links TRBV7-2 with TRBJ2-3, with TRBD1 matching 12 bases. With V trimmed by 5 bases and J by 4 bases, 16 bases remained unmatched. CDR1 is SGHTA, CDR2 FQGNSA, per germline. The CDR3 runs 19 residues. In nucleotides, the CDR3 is TGTGCCAGCAGCCGACGGGACAGGGGGCCCTACGAGGTCGCAGATACGCAGTATTTT. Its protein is CASSRRDRGPYEVADTQYF.

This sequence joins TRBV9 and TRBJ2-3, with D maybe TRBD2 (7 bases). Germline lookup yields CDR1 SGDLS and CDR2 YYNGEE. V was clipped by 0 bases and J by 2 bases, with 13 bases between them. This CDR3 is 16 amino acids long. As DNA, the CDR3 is TGTGCCAGCAGCGTAGTGGCGGGGGCCCCCACAGATACGCAGTATTTT. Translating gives CASSVVAGAPTDTQYF.

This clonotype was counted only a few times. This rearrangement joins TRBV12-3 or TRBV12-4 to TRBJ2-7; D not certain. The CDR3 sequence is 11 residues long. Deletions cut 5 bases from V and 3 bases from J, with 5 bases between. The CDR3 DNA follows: TGTGCCAGCAGTCGCCGCTACGAGCAGTACTTC. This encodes CASSRRYEQYF.

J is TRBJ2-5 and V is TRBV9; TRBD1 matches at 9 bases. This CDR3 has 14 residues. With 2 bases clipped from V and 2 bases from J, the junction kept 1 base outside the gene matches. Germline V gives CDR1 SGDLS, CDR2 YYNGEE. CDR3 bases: TGTGCCAGCAGCGTTGGGACAGGGCAAGAGACCCAGTACTTC. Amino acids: CASSVGTGQETQYF.

This CDR3 reads CASSTGANTEAFF. The DNA of the CDR3 is TGTGCCAGCAGCACCGGGGCGAACACTGAAGCTTTCTTT. The chain uses TRBV11-3 and TRBJ1-1, with D possibly matching TRBD1 (5 bases). The germline gives CDR1 SGHNT, CDR2 YENEEA. The CDR3 consists of 13 residues. Trimming took off 5 bases at V and 1 base at J, with 8 bases between the two ends.

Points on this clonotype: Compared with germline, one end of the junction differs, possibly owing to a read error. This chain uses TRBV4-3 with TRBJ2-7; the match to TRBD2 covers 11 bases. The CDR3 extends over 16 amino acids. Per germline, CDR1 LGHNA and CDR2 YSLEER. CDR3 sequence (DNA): TGCGCCAGCAGCCGTATAGCGGGGGGGCAATCCTACAAGCAGTACTTC. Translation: CASSRIAGGQSYKQYF.

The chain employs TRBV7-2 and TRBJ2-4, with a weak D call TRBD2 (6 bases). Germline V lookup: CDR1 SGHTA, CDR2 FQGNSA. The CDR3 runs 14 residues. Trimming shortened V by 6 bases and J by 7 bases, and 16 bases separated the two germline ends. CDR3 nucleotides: TGTGCCAGCAGGCCCGGGACTTGGACTAACATTCAGTACTTC. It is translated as CASRPGTWTNIQYF.

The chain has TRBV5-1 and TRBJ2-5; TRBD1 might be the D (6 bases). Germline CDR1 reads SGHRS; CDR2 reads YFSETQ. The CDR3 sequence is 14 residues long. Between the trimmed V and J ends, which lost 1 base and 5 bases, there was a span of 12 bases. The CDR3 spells CASSLWQGMETQYF. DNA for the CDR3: TGCGCCAGCAGCTTGTGGCAGGGGATGGAGACCCAGTACTTC. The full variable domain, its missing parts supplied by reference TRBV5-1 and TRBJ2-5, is KAGVTQTPRYLIKTRGQQVTLSCSPISGHRSVSWYQQTPGQGLQFLFEYFSETQRNKGNFPGRFSGRQFSNSRSEMNVSTLELGDSALYLCASSLWQGMETQYFGPGTRLLVL.

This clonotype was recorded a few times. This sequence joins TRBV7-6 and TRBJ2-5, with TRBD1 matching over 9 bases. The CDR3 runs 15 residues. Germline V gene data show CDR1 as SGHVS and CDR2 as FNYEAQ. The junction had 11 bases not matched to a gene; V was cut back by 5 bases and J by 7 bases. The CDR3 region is CASSPQDRGGGTQYF. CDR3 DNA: TGTGCCAGCAGCCCCCAGGACAGGGGAGGGGGGACCCAGTACTTC.

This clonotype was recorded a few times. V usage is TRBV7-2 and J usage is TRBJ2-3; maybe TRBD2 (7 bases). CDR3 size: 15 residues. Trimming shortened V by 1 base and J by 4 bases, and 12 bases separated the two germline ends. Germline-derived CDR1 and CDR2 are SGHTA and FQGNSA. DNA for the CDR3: TGTGCCAGCAGCTTAGTGAGGGGGGGCGCAGATACGCAGTATTTT. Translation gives CASSLVRGGADTQYF. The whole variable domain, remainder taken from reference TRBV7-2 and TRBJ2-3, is GAGVSQSPSNKVTEKGKDVELRCDPISGHTALYWYRQSLGQGLEFLIYFQGNSAPDKSGLPSDRFSAERTGGSVSTLTIQRTQQEDSAVYLCASSLVRGGADTQYFGPGTRLTVL.

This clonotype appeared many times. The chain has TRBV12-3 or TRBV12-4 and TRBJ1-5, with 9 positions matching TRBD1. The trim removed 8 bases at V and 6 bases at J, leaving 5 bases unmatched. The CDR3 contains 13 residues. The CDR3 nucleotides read TGTGCCAGCCGGGACAGGGTAGTTCAGCCCCAGCATTTT. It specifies CASRDRVVQPQHF.